This T cell receptor (beta chain) was found in a study of blood T cells in healthy people across ages. Researchers collected ten milliliters of peripheral blood from every single donor. Germline V gives CDR1 SGHTA, CDR2 FQGNSA. V was shortened by 1 base and J by 3 bases, with 12 bases between the two germline ends. The CDR3 runs 15 residues. This clonotype has only a few counts. Its antigen remains unknown. General study findings and limits: Diversity was higher, and naive CD4+ cells more numerous, in long-lived donors than in aged donors.

Sample-barcoded 5' priming and a J-beta primer mix drove a second PCR of 7 to 11 cycles. MiXCR was run by TCRdb on the 5' RACE reads, yielding one entry per CDR3 protein. The sample records over 1,500,000 distinct CDR3 sequences, 40% to 55% being singletons. What was sequenced was blood. This sequence was found in a middle-aged woman in good health. The V call is TRBV7-2, the J call TRBJ1-2; a possible D gene is TRBD1 (5 bases). The CDR3 nucleotides read TGTGCCAGCAGCTTAGTGGCGGGGGATTACTATGGCTACACCTTC. It is translated as CASSLVAGDYYGYTF.